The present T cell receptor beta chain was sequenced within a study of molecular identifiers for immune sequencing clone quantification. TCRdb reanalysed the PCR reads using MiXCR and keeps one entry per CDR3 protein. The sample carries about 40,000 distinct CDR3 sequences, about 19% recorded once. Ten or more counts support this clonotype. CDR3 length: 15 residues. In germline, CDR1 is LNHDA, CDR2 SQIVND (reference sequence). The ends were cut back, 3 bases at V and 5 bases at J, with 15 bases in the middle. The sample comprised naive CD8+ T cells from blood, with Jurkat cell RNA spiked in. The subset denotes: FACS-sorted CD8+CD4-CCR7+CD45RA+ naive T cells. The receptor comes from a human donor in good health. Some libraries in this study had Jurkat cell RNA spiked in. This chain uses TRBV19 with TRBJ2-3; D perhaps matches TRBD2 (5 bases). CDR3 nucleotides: TGTGCCAGTAGTATTCCCAGCGGTTCGGAAGATACGCAGTATTTT. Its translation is CASSIPSGSEDTQYF. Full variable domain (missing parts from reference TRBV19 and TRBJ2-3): DGGITQSPKYLFRKEGQNVTLSCEQNLNHDAMYWYRQDPGQGLRLIYYSQIVNDFQKGDIAEGYSVSREKKESFPLTVTSAQKNPTAFYLCASSIPSGSEDTQYFGPGTRLTVL.